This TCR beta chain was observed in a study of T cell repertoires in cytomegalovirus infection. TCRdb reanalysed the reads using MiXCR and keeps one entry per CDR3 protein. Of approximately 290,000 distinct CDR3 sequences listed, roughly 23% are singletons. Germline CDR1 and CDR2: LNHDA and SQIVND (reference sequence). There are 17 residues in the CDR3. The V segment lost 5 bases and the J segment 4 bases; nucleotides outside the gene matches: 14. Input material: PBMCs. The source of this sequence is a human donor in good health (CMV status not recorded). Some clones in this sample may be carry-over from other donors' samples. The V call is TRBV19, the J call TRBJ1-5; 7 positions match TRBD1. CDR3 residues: CASSPSGQPLKNQPQHF. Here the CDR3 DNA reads TGTGCCAGTAGTCCCTCGGGACAGCCTCTTAAGAATCAGCCCCAGCATTTT. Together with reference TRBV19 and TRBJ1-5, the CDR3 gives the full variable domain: DGGITQSPKYLFRKEGQNVTLSCEQNLNHDAMYWYRQDPGQGLRLIYYSQIVNDFQKGDIAEGYSVSREKKESFPLTVTSAQKNPTAFYLCASSPSGQPLKNQPQHFGDGTRLSIL.